Below, 31 T cell receptor beta chains from the same sample are listed, as sequenced in a study of blood T cell repertoires in COVID-19 (dated by TCRdb to the early 2020s). The method was the immunoSEQ multiplex PCR assay. TCRdb re-hosts the immuneACCESS table, in-frame sequences only. Its copies lack some clones; in the studies checked, an unresolved V gene accounts for under half of them, and the cause for the rest is not known. The sample table records about 140,000 clones; 60% to 85% of these occur just once. The ten largest make up 15% to 20% of the sample. Sequences were obtained from peripheral blood. The receptors were sampled from a middle-aged man with acute or convalescent COVID-19.

This clone occurred a few times. The chain recombines TRBV30 with TRBJ1-1; 8 bases map to TRBD1. Germline V gene sequence: CDR1 GTSNPN, CDR2 SVGIG (reference sequence). This CDR3 comprises 15 residues. The V segment lost 3 bases and the J segment 4 bases; nucleotides outside the gene matches: 10. The CDR3 reads CAWRGQGKPGTEAFF. CDR3 bases: TGTGCCTGGAGAGGACAGGGTAAGCCAGGCACTGAAGCTTTCTTT.

The rearrangement uses TRBV30 and TRBJ1-1; a possible D gene is TRBD1 (5 bases). CDR1 is GTSNPN and CDR2 is SVGIG in the germline V gene (reference sequence). V was cut by 2 bases and J by 4 bases, with 17 bases left in between. The length of the CDR3 is 15 residues. DNA for the CDR3: TGTGCCTGGAGTCTCGGTGGGGGAGGTGGCACTGAAGCTTTCTTT. Translated: CAWSLGGGGGTEAFF. Variable domain in full (rest from reference TRBV30 and TRBJ1-1): SQTIHQWPATLVQPVGSPLSLECTVEGTSNPNLYWYRQAAGRGLQLLFYSVGIGQISSEVPQNLSASRPQDRQFILSSKKLLLSDSGFYLCAWSLGGGGGTEAFFGQGTRLTVV.

CDR3 region: CASSHWTGGRNQPQHF. The DNA for the CDR3 is TGTGCCAGTAGTCACTGGACAGGGGGCCGCAATCAGCCCCAGCATTTT. The chain is built from TRBV19 and TRBJ1-5; 11 bases are a match to TRBD1. The CDR3 loop spans 16 amino acids. From germline, CDR1 is LNHDA and CDR2 SQIVND (reference sequence). V was pared by 5 bases and J by 2 bases, with 5 bases of the junction left unmatched.

This clone has only one observation. The CDR3 DNA sequence: TGCAGCGTTTTGCCCCAGGTGACCCAGTACTTC. It yields the protein CSVLPQVTQYF. The rearrangement links TRBV29-1 to TRBJ2-5; no firm D call. Germline V gene sequence: CDR1 SQVTM, CDR2 ANQGSEA. V was trimmed by 5 bases and J by 7 bases, leaving 11 bases between them. The CDR3 is 11 residues long.

This chain links TRBV6-5 with TRBJ1-3; 7 bases align to TRBD1. This CDR3 is 14 amino acids long. Losses at the gene ends were 10 bases for V and 2 bases for J; bases not matched to a gene: 8. Germline lookup yields CDR1 MNHEY and CDR2 SVGAGI. CDR3 bases: TGTGCCACCGCGACAGGGATCCCTGGAAACACCATATATTTT. It is translated as CATATGIPGNTIYF.

The gene calls are TRBV3-1 (or the pseudogene TRBV3-2) and TRBJ2-5, with 13 bases matching TRBD2. The germline CDR1 and CDR2 sequences are LGHDT and YNNKEL (reference sequence). The CDR3 sequence is 17 residues long. V shed 4 bases, J shed 5 bases, and the junction held 10 bases outside the gene matches. CDR3 nucleotide sequence: TGTGCCAGCAGCCCCGGGACTAGCGGGGCATTGGGGGAGACCCAGTACTTC. This translates into CASSPGTSGALGETQYF.

The chain links TRBV6-6 to TRBJ1-5; D uncertain. CDR3 length: 14 amino acids. Germline V gives CDR1 MNHNY, CDR2 SVGAGI (reference sequence). Trimming removed 6 bases from V and 5 bases from J, with 14 bases in between. CDR3 sequence reads: CASRRGMGDQPQHF. CDR3 bases: TGTGCCAGCAGACGCGGGATGGGCGATCAGCCCCAGCATTTT.

This clone was picked up one time. The V and J genes are TRBV3-1 (or the pseudogene TRBV3-2) and TRBJ1-1, with D possibly being TRBD1 (6 bases). Deletions cut 0 bases from V and 3 bases from J, with 11 bases between. This CDR3 is 15 amino acids long. Germline V gene lookup returns CDR1 LGHDT and CDR2 YNNKEL (reference sequence). CDR3 in amino acids: CASSQDWSGDTEAFF. CDR3 sequence (DNA): TGTGCCAGCAGCCAAGATTGGTCAGGGGACACTGAAGCTTTCTTT.

V gene TRBV5-1 combines with J gene TRBJ2-1; TRBD2 matches at 7 bases. Germline loops: CDR1 SGHRS, CDR2 YFSETQ. The V gene end was trimmed by 4 bases and the J gene end by 0 bases; junction bases not matched to a gene: 4. The length of the CDR3 is 15 residues. CDR3 in DNA: TGCGCCAGCAGCCATGGACTAGACTCCTACAATGAGCAGTTCTTC. It specifies CASSHGLDSYNEQFF.

This clone turned up a few times. The chain couples TRBV9 to TRBJ1-1; 8 nucleotides agree with TRBD1. The germline V gene encodes CDR1 SGDLS and CDR2 YYNGEE. This CDR3 has 14 amino acids. The J segment lost 5 bases and the V segment lost 3 bases, leaving 6 bases of the junction unmatched. This CDR3 reads CASSGQGMGTEAFF. In DNA form, the CDR3 reads TGTGCCAGCAGCGGACAGGGGATGGGGACTGAAGCTTTCTTT.

The chain combines TRBV7-2 with TRBJ1-2; no clear D gene. Germline V gene sequence: CDR1 SGHTA, CDR2 FQGNSA. This CDR3 contains 13 residues. Trimming removed 2 bases from V and 6 bases from J, with 10 bases in between. The CDR3 spells CASSLRGLDGYTF. In nucleotides, the CDR3 is TGTGCCAGCAGCTTACGGGGTTTGGATGGCTACACCTTC.

This chain uses TRBV5-1 with TRBJ2-1; 10 bases agree with TRBD1. V shed 3 bases, J shed 7 bases, and the junction held 4 bases outside the gene matches. Per germline, CDR1 SGHRS and CDR2 YFSETQ. CDR3 length equals 14 residues. In DNA, the CDR3 is TGCGCCAGCAGCTCCGGGACAGGGGTGAATGAGCAGTTCTTC. The encoded protein is CASSSGTGVNEQFF.

This chain links TRBV11-2 with TRBJ1-1, with D uncertain. This CDR3 has 12 residues. Germline V lookup: CDR1 SGHAT, CDR2 FQNNGV. V lost 5 bases and J lost 4, with 8 bases in between. The CDR3 nucleotides read TGTGCCAGCAGCGCAGGAACCACTGAAGCTTTCTTT. Its protein product is CASSAGTTEAFF.

This clone was found once. The chain combines TRBV3-1 (or the pseudogene TRBV3-2) with TRBJ2-3; 7 bases are shared with TRBD2. The germline V gene encodes CDR1 LGHDT and CDR2 YNNKEL (reference sequence). Germline trimming cut 0 bases from V and 1 base from J; bases unmatched to any gene: 10. This CDR3 contains 18 residues. The CDR3 DNA reads as TGTGCCAGCAGCCAAGATAGGGGAGGACGGGGGGGCACAGATACGCAGTATTTT. It is translated as CASSQDRGGRGGTDTQYF.

This sequence joins TRBV19 and TRBJ1-3; TRBD1 matches at 7 bases. This CDR3 is built from 15 residues. V lost 4 bases and J lost 2; bases outside the gene matches: 5. Germline values: CDR1 LNHDA, CDR2 SQIVND (reference sequence). The DNA for the CDR3 is TGTGCCAGTAGTACCTCGACAGGGACTGGAAACACCATATATTTT. Amino acid sequence: CASSTSTGTGNTIYF.

The rearrangement uses TRBV12-5 and TRBJ2-7, with D perhaps matching TRBD1 (5 bases). The ends were cut back, 6 bases at V and 4 bases at J, with 7 bases in the middle. CDR3 length: 11 residues. Germline CDR1 LGHNT, CDR2 FRNRAP. Written as DNA, the CDR3 is TGTGCTAGTGGGTCAGGGTACGAGCAGTACGTC. It yields the protein CASGSGYEQYV.

This clone was seen a single time. The gene calls are TRBV6-5 and TRBJ2-1; tentative D call: TRBD2 (5 bases). Germline lookup yields CDR1 MNHEY and CDR2 SVGAGI. Trimming pared 7 bases from V and 7 bases from J, leaving 14 bases between. The CDR3 spans 13 residues. The CDR3 is CASKRASVNEQFF. The CDR3 nucleotides read TGTGCCAGCAAGAGGGCGTCTGTGAATGAGCAGTTCTTC.

This clone showed up just a few times. The V and J genes are TRBV10-3 and TRBJ1-2; possible D gene TRBD1, 5 bases. CDR1 and CDR2 (germline): ENHRY, SYGVKD. Trimming removed 0 bases at V and 8 bases at J, with 16 bases between. This CDR3 spans 15 amino acids. CDR3 bases: TGTGCCATCAGTGAGTCGGGGCAGGGAGGTCGCGGCTACACCTTC. Amino acids: CAISESGQGGRGYTF.

The V gene is TRBV18, the J gene TRBJ1-1; D gene uncertain. The CDR3 has 13 residues. CDR1 is KGHSH, CDR2 LQKENI, per germline. V lost 2 bases and J 6 bases, leaving 10 bases between the germline ends. The DNA for the CDR3 is TGTGCCAGCTCACCAGGTCAGCGCCCTGAAGCTTTCTTT. Amino acids: CASSPGQRPEAFF.

This chain connects TRBV4-1 to TRBJ2-1; possible D gene TRBD1, 6 bases. The germline V gene has CDR1 MGHRA and CDR2 YSYEKL. CDR3 length: 17 amino acids. Trimming stripped 2 bases from V and 2 bases from J, with 16 bases between. CDR3: CASSQPYREKPYNEQFF. CDR3 nucleotide sequence: TGCGCCAGCAGCCAACCCTACAGGGAAAAGCCCTACAATGAGCAGTTCTTC.

The chain joins TRBV4-1 to TRBJ2-7; a possible D gene is TRBD2 (5 bases). Germline CDR1 is MGHRA and CDR2 is YSYEKL. The CDR3 covers 16 residues. Trimming shortened V by 3 bases and J by 0 bases, and 15 bases separated the two germline ends. Written as DNA, the CDR3 is TGCGCCAGCAGCCATACCCCGGGGTTGAGCTCCTACGAGCAGTACTTC. Translation gives CASSHTPGLSSYEQYF.

The chain carries TRBV27 and TRBJ2-7, with D perhaps matching TRBD2 (7 bases). V gave up 8 bases and J gave up 4 bases, with 18 bases separating them. The CDR3 contains 14 residues. CDR1 is MNHEY, CDR2 SMNVEV, per germline (reference sequence). The CDR3 loop is CASGPSGGQYEQYF. DNA of the CDR3: TGTGCCAGCGGCCCTTCGGGGGGCCAATACGAGCAGTACTTC.

The genes are TRBV2 and TRBJ1-4, with D possibly being TRBD1 (6 bases). Per germline, CDR1 SNHLY and CDR2 FYNNEI. The CDR3 runs to 17 residues. V was cut by 10 bases and J by 2 bases, with 23 bases left in between. CDR3 coding DNA: TGTGCCATATCGCGGTTCGAGGGGGGGTACACTAATGAAAAACTGTTTTTT. Encoded protein: CAISRFEGGYTNEKLFF.

The gene calls are TRBV7-6 and TRBJ1-2, with 10 bases matching TRBD1. The CDR3 spans 17 residues. V lost 1 base, J lost 6 bases, and 11 bases stayed unmatched. Germline-derived CDR1 and CDR2 are SGHVS and FNYEAQ. CDR3 sequence reads: CASSLETKRQGADGYTF. DNA for the CDR3: TGTGCCAGCAGCTTAGAAACTAAAAGACAGGGGGCCGATGGCTACACCTTC. The variable domain in full, with the rest retrieved from reference TRBV7-6 and TRBJ1-2, is GAGVSQSPRYKVTKRGQDVALRCDPISGHVSLYWYRQALGQGPEFLTYFNYEAQQDKSGLPNDRFSAERPEGSISTLTIQRTEQRDSAMYRCASSLETKRQGADGYTFGSGTRLTVV.

In this sample, this clone turned up many times. The chain couples TRBV19 to TRBJ1-5, with D maybe TRBD1 (6 bases). This CDR3 has 15 residues. Germline assignment: CDR1 LNHDA and CDR2 SQIVND (reference sequence). Trimming stripped 5 bases from V and 0 bases from J, with 11 bases between. The chain's CDR3 is CASSSGHFSNQPQHF. CDR3 in DNA: TGTGCCAGTAGTTCGGGACATTTTAGCAATCAGCCCCAGCATTTT.

The rearrangement links TRBV6-1 to TRBJ1-1, with 8 bases fitting TRBD1. Trimming cost V 3 bases and J 5 bases; bases outside gene matches: 14. Germline V gene data show CDR1 as MNHNS and CDR2 as SASEGT. The CDR3 runs 17 residues. CDR3 region: CASSEGGRGPKITEAFF. Written as DNA, the CDR3 is TGTGCCAGCAGTGAGGGAGGCAGGGGGCCGAAGATAACTGAAGCTTTCTTT.

V usage is TRBV19 and J usage is TRBJ2-7, with TRBD2 matching 12 bases. The CDR3 has 17 amino acids. The trim removed 9 bases at V and 0 bases at J, leaving 12 bases unmatched. CDR1 is LNHDA, CDR2 SQIVND, per germline (reference sequence). The CDR3 DNA reads as TGTGCCAGGGGGGGACTAGCGGGCAAACAAAGCTCCTACGAGCAGTACGTC. The encoded protein is CARGGLAGKQSSYEQYV.

The CDR3 is CASSLGKTQYF. Here the CDR3 DNA reads TGCGCCAGCAGCTTGGGTAAAACGCAGTATTTT. The V and J genes are TRBV5-1 and TRBJ2-3; D remains ambiguous. CDR1 is SGHRS, CDR2 YFSETQ, per germline. This CDR3 contains 11 residues. Trimming stripped 0 bases from V and 9 bases from J, with 5 bases between.

This clone showed up just a few times. The rearrangement uses TRBV3-1 (or the pseudogene TRBV3-2) and TRBJ1-1, with TRBD1 matching 7 bases. CDR1 LGHDT and CDR2 YNNKEL come from the germline V gene (reference sequence). Germline trimming cut 4 bases from V and 11 bases from J; bases unmatched to any gene: 7. The length of the CDR3 is 12 residues. The CDR3 DNA is TGTGCCAGCAGCCTAAGACAGGGTCGGGCTTTCTTT. Translation: CASSLRQGRAFF.

This chain joins TRBV19 and TRBJ2-4; TRBD1 matches 8 bases. Germline V gene sequence: CDR1 LNHDA, CDR2 SQIVND (reference sequence). J gave up 8 bases and V 3 bases, and 6 bases lay outside the gene matches. The CDR3 extends over 14 amino acids. The DNA of the CDR3 is TGTGCCAGTAGTATTAGGGACAGGCTGCACATTCAGTACTTC. Its protein is CASSIRDRLHIQYF. Using reference TRBV19 and TRBJ2-4 for the parts outside the CDR3, the full variable domain is DGGITQSPKYLFRKEGQNVTLSCEQNLNHDAMYWYRQDPGQGLRLIYYSQIVNDFQKGDIAEGYSVSREKKESFPLTVTSAQKNPTAFYLCASSIRDRLHIQYFGAGTRLSVL.

The rearrangement uses TRBV10-3 and TRBJ2-3, with 8 bases fitting TRBD1. With 8 bases clipped from V and 4 bases from J, the junction kept 8 bases outside the gene matches. There are 14 residues in the CDR3. Germline V lookup: CDR1 ENHRY, CDR2 SYGVKD. The CDR3 DNA sequence: TGTGCCATCTCGCCCAAGACAGGGGCAGATACGCAGTATTTT. Its protein product is CAISPKTGADTQYF.